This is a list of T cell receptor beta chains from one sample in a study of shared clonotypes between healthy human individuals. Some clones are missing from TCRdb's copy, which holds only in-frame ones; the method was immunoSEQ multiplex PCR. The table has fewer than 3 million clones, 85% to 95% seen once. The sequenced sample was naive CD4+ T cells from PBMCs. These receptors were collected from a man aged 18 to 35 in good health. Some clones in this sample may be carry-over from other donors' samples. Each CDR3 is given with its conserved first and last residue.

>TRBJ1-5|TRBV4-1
CASSQDGRGRGGNQPQHF
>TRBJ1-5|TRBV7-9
CASSPLGGAGQPQHF
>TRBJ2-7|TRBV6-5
CASSGQVASYEQYF
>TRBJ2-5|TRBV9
CASSVNTGLETQYF
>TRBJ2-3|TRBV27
CASTLTRGNSDTQYF
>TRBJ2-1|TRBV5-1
CASSLVGGYNEQFF
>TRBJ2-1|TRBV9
CASSAPRGLAGGLYNEQFF
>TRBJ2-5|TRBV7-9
CASSLAVASTGYQETQYF
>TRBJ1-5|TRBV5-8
CASSQEKFRPNQPQHF
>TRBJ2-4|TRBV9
CASSALAGGKNIQYF